The text below deals with one TCR beta chain. Its antigen has not been determined. Per-base quality was not reported, and no clone a single base away is much larger than it. The data stem from a study of CD8 T cells in Susac syndrome (dated by TCRdb to the late 2010s). Regarding the research as a whole: The study used repertoire sequencing to test whether antigen drove CD8+ T cell activation and differentiation in Susac syndrome. Here is what the overall study found, with its caveats: The number of individuals in the TCR sequencing and HLA analysis was acknowledged as relatively small.

RNA was extracted with the RNeasy kit and roughly 0.45 to 1 ug was reverse transcribed using random hexamers. The immunoSEQ multiplex PCR assay, covering 54 Vbeta and 13 Jbeta segments, was used to amplify TCR beta CDR3 regions. PCR amplification bias was corrected using a synthetic template baseline for primer optimization and computational correction. In the paper's pipeline: Reads were annotated to V, D and J genes according to IMGT and were analyzed with immunoSEQ Analyzer, with only productive sequences retained. Clonality was calculated as one minus the Shannon entropy normalized by log2 of the number of productive unique sequences. For each patient and control, public and private clones were evaluated among the 100 most prevalent clones. Clones were defined as Susac-specific if absent from the healthy and MS cohorts, from around 1,100 published viral clones and from other ImmuneACCESS disease sequences. TCRdb applied fastp at Q25 and MiXCR to the public reads, then kept only in-frame beta chains. For every CDR3 protein sequence, its rows merge into one entry that carries the most common genes and DNA. It is TCRdb's table, rather than the study itself, that gives the V and J calls and clone size. This sample is represented by about 140,000 distinct CDR3 sequences; approximately 95% of them were singletons. The ten largest clones add up to about 0.11% of the sample.

High-throughput TCR beta sequencing profiled peripheral blood CD8+ and CD4+ T cells from healthy donors, Susac syndrome patients and multiple sclerosis patients. The multiple sclerosis controls were treatment-naive patients who had stable or active relapsing-remitting disease and met the revised McDonald criteria. Bulk CD8+ and CD4+ T cells were purified magnetically by negative isolation, whereas CD8+ TEMRA cells were enriched by FACS. Blood was collected in EDTA tubes and processed within 24 hours, with PBMCs isolated through density gradient centrifugation. PBMCs destined for TCR sequencing were cryopreserved in liquid nitrogen and later thawed in a 37 °C water bath. The sorted or isolated CD4+, CD8+ and CD8+ TEMRA cells reached a purity of at least 90%. From a lookup of the germline V gene, CDR1 and CDR2 are SQVTM and ANQGSEA. CDR3 length: 13 amino acids, cysteine to phenylalanine. The CDR3 DNA has 39 bases and is translated from base 1. V loses 4 bases, J loses 4 bases, and the germline ends lie 13 bases apart.

Sequencing input: CD4+ T cells from PBMCs. Rearrangement joined TRBV29-1 to TRBJ1-1; TRBD1 is possibly the D segment (6 matching bases). The TCR was taken from a human donor with multiple sclerosis. Read as DNA, the sequence is TGCAGCGTTGTACCAGGGGATCGCACTGAAGCTTTCTTT. Its protein reads: CSVVPGDRTEAFF.